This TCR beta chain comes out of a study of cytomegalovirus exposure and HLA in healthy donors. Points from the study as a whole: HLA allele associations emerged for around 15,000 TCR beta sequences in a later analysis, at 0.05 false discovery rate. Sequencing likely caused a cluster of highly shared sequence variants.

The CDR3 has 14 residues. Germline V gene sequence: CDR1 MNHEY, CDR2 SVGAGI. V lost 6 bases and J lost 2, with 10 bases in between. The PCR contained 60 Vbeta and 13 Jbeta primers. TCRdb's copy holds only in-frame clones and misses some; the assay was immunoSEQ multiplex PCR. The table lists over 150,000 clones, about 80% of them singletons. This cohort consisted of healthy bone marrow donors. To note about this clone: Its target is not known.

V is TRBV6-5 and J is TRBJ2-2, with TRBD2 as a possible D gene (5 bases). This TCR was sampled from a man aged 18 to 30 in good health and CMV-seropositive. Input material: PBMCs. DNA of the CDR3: TGTGCCAGCAGCCAACTAGTTAACACCGGGGAGCTGTTTTTT. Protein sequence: CASSQLVNTGELFF.